This T cell receptor (beta chain) was identified during a study of cytomegalovirus exposure and HLA in healthy donors. Findings of the study overall: An assumption of roughly uniform sequencing depth across donors underlay the presence/absence analyses. Later analysis reportedly placed an Asian-associated ancestry cluster below the approximately 700-donor mean in N-insertions.

Use of 60 Vbeta and 13 Jbeta primers characterized the PCR. Produced via immunoSEQ multiplex PCR; TCRdb's table is partial and in-frame only. The data contain about 190,000 clones, 65% to 85% of them singletons. This clone has just one count. The antigen is not known. V lost 5 bases and J lost 4, with 12 bases in between. CDR1 is LGHNA and CDR2 is YNFKEQ in the germline V gene. CDR3 length: 13 amino acids. This receptor was obtained from a woman aged 18 to 35 in good health and CMV-seronegative. This chain joins TRBV4-2 and TRBJ2-7; weak D call: TRBD1 (6 bases). The specimen was PBMCs. The CDR3 here is CASSRQEEYEQYF. CDR3 bases: TGTGCCAGCAGCAGACAGGAAGAGTACGAGCAGTACTTC.